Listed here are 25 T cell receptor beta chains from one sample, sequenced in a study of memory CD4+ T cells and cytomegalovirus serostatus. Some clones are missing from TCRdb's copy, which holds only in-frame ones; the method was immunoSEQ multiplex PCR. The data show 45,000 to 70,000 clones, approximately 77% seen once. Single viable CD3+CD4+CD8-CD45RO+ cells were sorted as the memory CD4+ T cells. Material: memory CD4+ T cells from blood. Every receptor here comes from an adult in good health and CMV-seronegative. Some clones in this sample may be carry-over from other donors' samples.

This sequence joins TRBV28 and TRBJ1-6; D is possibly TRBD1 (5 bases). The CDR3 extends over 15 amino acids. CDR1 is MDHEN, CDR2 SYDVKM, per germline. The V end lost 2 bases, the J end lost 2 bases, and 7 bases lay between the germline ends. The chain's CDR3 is CASSLRGAYNSPLHF. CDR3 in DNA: TGTGCCAGCAGTTTAAGGGGAGCCTATAATTCACCCCTCCACTTT.

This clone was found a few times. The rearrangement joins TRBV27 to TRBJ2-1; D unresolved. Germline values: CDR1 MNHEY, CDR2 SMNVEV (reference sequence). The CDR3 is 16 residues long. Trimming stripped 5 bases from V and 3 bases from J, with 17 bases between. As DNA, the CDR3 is TGTGCCAGCAGTCCATGGGCTACCCAAATCTACAATGAGCAGTTCTTC. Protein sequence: CASSPWATQIYNEQFF.

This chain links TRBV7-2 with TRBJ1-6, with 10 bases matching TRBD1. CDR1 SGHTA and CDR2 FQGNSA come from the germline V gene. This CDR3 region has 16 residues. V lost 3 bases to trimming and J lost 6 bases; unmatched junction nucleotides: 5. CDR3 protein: CASSLGQGIRNSPLHF. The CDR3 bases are TGTGCCAGCAGCTTGGGACAGGGGATTCGTAATTCACCCCTCCACTTT.

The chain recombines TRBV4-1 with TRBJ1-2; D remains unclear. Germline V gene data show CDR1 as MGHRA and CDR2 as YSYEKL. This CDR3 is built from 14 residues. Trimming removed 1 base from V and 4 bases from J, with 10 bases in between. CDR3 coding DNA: TGCGCCAGCAGCCAAGGAGGGAACTCCTATGGCTACACCTTC. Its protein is CASSQGGNSYGYTF.

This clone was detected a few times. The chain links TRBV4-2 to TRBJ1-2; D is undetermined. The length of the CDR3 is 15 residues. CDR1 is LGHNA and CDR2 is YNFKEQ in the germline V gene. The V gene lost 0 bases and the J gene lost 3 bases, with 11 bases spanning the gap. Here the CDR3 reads CASSQDVSDYYGYTF. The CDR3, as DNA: TGTGCCAGCAGCCAAGACGTGAGCGATTACTATGGCTACACCTTC.

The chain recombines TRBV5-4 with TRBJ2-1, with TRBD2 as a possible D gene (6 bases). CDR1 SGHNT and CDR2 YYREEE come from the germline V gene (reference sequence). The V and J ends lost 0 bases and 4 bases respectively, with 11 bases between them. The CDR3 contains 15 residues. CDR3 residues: CASSLVTRIYNEQFF. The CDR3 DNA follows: TGTGCCAGCAGCTTGGTGACTAGGATATACAATGAGCAGTTCTTC. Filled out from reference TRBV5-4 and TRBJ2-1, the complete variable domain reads ETGVTQSPTHLIKTRGQQVTLRCSSQSGHNTVSWYQQALGQGPQFIFQYYREEENGRGNFPPRFSGLQFPNYSSELNVNALELDDSALYLCASSLVTRIYNEQFFGPGTRLTVL.

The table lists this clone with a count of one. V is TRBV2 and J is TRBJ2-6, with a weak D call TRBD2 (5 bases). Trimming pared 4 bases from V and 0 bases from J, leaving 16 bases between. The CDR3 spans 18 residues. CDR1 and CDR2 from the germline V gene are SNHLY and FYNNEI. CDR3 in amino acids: CASSAYRRTLSGANVLTF. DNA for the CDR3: TGTGCCAGCAGTGCGTATAGGAGGACCCTCTCTGGGGCCAACGTCCTGACTTTC. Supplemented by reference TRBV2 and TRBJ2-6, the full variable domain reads EPEVTQTPSHQVTQMGQEVILRCVPISNHLYFYWYRQILGQKVEFLVSFYNNEISEKSEIFDDQFSVERPDGSNFTLKIRSTKLEDSAMYFCASSAYRRTLSGANVLTFGAGSRLTVL.

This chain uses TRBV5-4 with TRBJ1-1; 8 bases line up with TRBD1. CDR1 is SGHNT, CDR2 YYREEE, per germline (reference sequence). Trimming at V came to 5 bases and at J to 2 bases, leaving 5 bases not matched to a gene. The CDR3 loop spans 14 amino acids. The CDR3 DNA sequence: TGTGCCAGCAGACCGGACAGGGAAAACACTGAAGCTTTCTTT. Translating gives CASRPDRENTEAFF.

Written as DNA, the CDR3 is TGCGCCAGCAGCCAAACCCGGACGGCCGCGTGGCCCCAGTACTTC. Protein: CASSQTRTAAWPQYF. This sequence joins TRBV4-3 and TRBJ2-5; no clear D gene. CDR1 and CDR2 (germline): LGHNA, YSLEER. Trimming stripped 2 bases from V and 9 bases from J, with 19 bases between. CDR3 size: 15 residues.

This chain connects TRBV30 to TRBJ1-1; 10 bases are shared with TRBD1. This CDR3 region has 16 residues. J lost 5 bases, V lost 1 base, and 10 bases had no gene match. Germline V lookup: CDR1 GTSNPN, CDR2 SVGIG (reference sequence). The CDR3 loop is CAWSAPGQGRRTEAFF. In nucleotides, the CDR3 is TGTGCCTGGAGTGCTCCGGGACAGGGGCGACGGACTGAAGCTTTCTTT.

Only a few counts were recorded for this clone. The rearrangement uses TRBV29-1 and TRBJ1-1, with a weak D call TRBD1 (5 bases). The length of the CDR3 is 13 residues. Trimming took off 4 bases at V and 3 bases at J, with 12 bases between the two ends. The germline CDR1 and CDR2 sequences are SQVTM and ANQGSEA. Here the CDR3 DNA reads TGCAGCGTTGGTGTGGGGCCGTACACTGAAGCTTTCTTT. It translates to CSVGVGPYTEAFF.

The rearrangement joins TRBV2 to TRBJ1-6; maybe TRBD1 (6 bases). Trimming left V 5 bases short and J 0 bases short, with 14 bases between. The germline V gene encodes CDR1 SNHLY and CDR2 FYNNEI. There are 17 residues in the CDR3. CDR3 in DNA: TGTGCCAGCAGTTTGGACAGCGGAAGCTCCTATAATTCACCCCTCCACTTT. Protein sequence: CASSLDSGSSYNSPLHF.

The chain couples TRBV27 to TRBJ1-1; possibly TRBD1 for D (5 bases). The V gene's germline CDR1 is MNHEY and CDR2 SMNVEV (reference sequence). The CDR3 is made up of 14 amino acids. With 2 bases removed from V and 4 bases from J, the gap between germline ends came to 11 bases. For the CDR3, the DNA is TGTGCCAGCAGTTTACGGGACGGGGTCACTGAAGCTTTCTTT. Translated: CASSLRDGVTEAFF.

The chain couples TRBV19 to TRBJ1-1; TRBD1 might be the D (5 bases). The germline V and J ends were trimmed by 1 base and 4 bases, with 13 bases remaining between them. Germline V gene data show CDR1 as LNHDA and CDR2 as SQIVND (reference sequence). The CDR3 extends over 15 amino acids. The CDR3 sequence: CASSIGGVDGTEAFF. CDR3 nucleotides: TGTGCCAGTAGTATAGGGGGGGTAGATGGCACTGAAGCTTTCTTT.

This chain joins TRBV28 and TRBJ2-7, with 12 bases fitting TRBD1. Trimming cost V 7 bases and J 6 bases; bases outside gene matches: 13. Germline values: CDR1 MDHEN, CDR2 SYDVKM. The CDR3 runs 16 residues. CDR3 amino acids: CASTYTRDRGQGEQYF. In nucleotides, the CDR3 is TGTGCCAGCACCTATACCCGGGACAGGGGGCAGGGCGAGCAGTACTTC. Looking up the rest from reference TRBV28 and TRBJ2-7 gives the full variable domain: DVKVTQSSRYLVKRTGEKVFLECVQDMDHENMFWYRQDPGLGLRLIYFSYDVKMKEKGDIPEGYSVSREKKERFSLILESASTNQTSMYLCASTYTRDRGQGEQYFGPGTRLTVT.

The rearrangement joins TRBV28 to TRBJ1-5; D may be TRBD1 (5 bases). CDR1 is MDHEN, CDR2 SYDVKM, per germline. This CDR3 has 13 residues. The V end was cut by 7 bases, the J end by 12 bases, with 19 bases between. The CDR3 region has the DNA TGTGCCAGCACCCCGAGGGACCCGCGTCTCCAGCATTTT. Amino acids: CASTPRDPRLQHF.

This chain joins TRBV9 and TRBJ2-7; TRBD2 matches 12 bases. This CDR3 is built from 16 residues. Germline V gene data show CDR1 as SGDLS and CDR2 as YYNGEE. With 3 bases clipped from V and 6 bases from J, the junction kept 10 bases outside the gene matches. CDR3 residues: CASSGGGLAGGREQYF. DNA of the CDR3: TGTGCCAGCAGCGGTGGAGGGCTAGCGGGAGGGCGCGAGCAGTACTTC.

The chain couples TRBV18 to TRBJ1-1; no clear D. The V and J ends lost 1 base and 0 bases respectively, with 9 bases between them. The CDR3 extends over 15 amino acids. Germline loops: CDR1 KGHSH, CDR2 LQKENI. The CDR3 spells CASSPQSNMNTEAFF. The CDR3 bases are TGTGCCAGCTCACCACAGTCGAACATGAACACTGAAGCTTTCTTT. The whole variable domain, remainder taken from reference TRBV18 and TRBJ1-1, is NAGVMQNPRHLVRRRGQEARLRCSPMKGHSHVYWYRQLPEEGLKFMVYLQKENIIDESGMPKERFSAEFPKEGPSILRIQQVVRGDSAAYFCASSPQSNMNTEAFFGQGTRLTVV.

The CDR3 loop is CAWSSGTNTGELFF. In DNA form, the CDR3 reads TGTGCCTGGAGTTCGGGGACGAACACCGGGGAGCTGTTTTTT. J is TRBJ2-2 and V is TRBV30; perhaps TRBD2 as D (5 bases). The germline gives CDR1 GTSNPN, CDR2 SVGIG (reference sequence). V was clipped by 2 bases and J by 0 bases, with 7 bases between them. This CDR3 is 14 amino acids long.

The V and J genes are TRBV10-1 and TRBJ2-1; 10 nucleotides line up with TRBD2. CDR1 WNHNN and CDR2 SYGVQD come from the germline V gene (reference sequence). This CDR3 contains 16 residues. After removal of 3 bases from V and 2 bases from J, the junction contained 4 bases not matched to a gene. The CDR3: CASSEGLAAAYNEQFF. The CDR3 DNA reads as TGCGCCAGCAGTGAAGGACTAGCGGCTGCCTACAATGAGCAGTTCTTC.

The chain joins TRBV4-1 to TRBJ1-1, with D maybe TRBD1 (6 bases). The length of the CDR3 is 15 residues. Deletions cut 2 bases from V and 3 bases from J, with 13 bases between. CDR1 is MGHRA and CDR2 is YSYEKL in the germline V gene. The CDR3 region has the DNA TGCGCCAGCAGCCAACCAACCAGGGGAGACACTGAAGCTTTCTTT. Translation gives CASSQPTRGDTEAFF.

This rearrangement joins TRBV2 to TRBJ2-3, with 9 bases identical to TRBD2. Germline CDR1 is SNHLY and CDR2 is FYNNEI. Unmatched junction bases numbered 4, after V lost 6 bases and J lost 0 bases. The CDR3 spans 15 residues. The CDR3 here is CASRASGTSTDTQYF. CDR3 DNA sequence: TGTGCCAGCAGGGCTAGCGGGACAAGCACAGATACGCAGTATTTT.

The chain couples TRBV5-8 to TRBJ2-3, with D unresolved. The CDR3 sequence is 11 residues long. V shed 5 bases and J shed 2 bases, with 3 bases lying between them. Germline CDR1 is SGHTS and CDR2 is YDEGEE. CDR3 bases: TGTGCCAGCAGTCCCACAGATACGCAGTATTTT. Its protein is CASSPTDTQYF.

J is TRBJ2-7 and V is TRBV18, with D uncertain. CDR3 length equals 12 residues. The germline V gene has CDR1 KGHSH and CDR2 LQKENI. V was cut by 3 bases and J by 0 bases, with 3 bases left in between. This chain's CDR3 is CASSPGSYEQYF. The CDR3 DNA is TGTGCCAGCTCACCCGGCTCCTACGAGCAGTACTTC.

In DNA form, the CDR3 reads TGTGCCAGCAGTTCGGGACAAACGGGTGGCTACACCTTC. It yields the protein CASSSGQTGGYTF. This rearrangement joins TRBV28 to TRBJ1-2; possibly TRBD1 for D (6 bases). Trimming removed 4 bases at V and 7 bases at J, with 13 bases between. The CDR3 length is 13 residues. Germline V gene data show CDR1 as MDHEN and CDR2 as SYDVKM.